These 31 T cell receptor beta chains share one sample of origin, sequenced in a study of T-cell memory formation after mild COVID-19 (dated by TCRdb to about 2021). The library was prepared using 5' RACE. The sample was run on an Illumina NovaSeq 6000. TCRdb reworked the public reads: Q25 trimming with fastp, MiXCR clone assembly, productive beta chains retained. Identical CDR3 protein sequences are pooled into one entry, listed with their most common genes and DNA. The sample table contains about 340,000 distinct CDR3 sequences; only one count was recorded for around a fifth of them. Jointly, the top ten make up approximately 12% of the sample. Material for sequencing was PBMCs or a T cell subset sorted from them (not recorded which). These receptors all stem from an adult woman who had mild COVID-19 (a few samples of this study predate the infection). The sample titles of this study are shuffled in the database, so cell type and time point are left out; the donor was told from shared clones.

The chain combines TRBV15 with TRBJ1-6, with 9 bases fitting TRBD1. The CDR3 consists of 15 residues. The V gene end was trimmed by 0 bases and the J gene end by 9 bases; junction bases not matched to a gene: 3. Germline lookup yields CDR1 LNHNV and CDR2 YYDKDF (reference sequence). In DNA, the CDR3 is TGTGCCACCAGCAGAGAAACAGGGGGCGGTTCACCCCTCCACTTT. Protein sequence: CATSRETGGGSPLHF.

This clonotype was detected only a few times. V is TRBV18 and J is TRBJ2-7, with D possibly TRBD1 on 6 matching bases. Trimming pared 4 bases from V and 6 bases from J, leaving 19 bases between. Germline values: CDR1 KGHSH, CDR2 LQKENI. The CDR3 contains 15 residues. The CDR3 DNA reads TGTGCCAGCTCACAACAGGGCCATTTATTGGCCGAGCAGTACTTC. Translation: CASSQQGHLLAEQYF. Full variable domain (missing parts from reference TRBV18 and TRBJ2-7): NAGVMQNPRHLVRRRGQEARLRCSPMKGHSHVYWYRQLPEEGLKFMVYLQKENIIDESGMPKERFSAEFPKEGPSILRIQQVVRGDSAAYFCASSQQGHLLAEQYFGPGTRLTVT.

The genes are TRBV20-1 and TRBJ2-7; D is uncertain. Germline CDR1 is DFQATT and CDR2 is SNEGSKA (reference sequence). V gave up 0 bases and J gave up 5 bases, with 8 bases separating them. The length of the CDR3 is 12 residues. CDR3 sequence: CSARDLANEQYF. The CDR3 coding sequence is TGCAGTGCTAGAGATCTGGCTAACGAGCAGTACTTC.

The table lists this clonotype with a few counts. The chain employs TRBV7-2 and TRBJ2-5; maybe TRBD2 (6 bases). Trimming shortened V by 1 base and J by 5 bases, and 14 bases separated the two germline ends. This CDR3 spans 15 amino acids. The germline V gene encodes CDR1 SGHTA and CDR2 FQGNSA. CDR3 in DNA: TGTGCCAGCAGCTTAGTCCCCCGTGGAGGGGAGACCCAGTACTTC. Protein: CASSLVPRGGETQYF.

This clonotype has more than one count but fewer than ten. V and J are TRBV6-5 and TRBJ2-1; TRBD2 matches 10 bases. Trimming cost V 0 bases and J 6 bases; bases outside gene matches: 8. CDR1 is MNHEY and CDR2 is SVGAGI in the germline V gene. This CDR3 region has 17 residues. CDR3: CASSYSRSSGGGNEQFF. CDR3 in DNA: TGTGCCAGCAGTTACTCGAGGTCTAGCGGGGGTGGCAATGAGCAGTTCTTC.

V is TRBV18 and J is TRBJ2-7; tentative D call: TRBD1 (6 bases). The V gene's germline CDR1 is KGHSH and CDR2 LQKENI. The V end was cut by 5 bases, the J end by 4 bases, with 15 bases between. CDR3 length equals 14 residues. As DNA, the CDR3 is TGTGCCAGCTCATCGCGGACAGAACTTTACGAGCAGTACTTC. Its translation: CASSSRTELYEQYF.

This clonotype came up a few times. This sequence joins TRBV5-6 and TRBJ2-7; D may match TRBD1 or TRBD2 (6 bases each). The CDR3 extends over 19 amino acids. V was cut by 0 bases and J by 2 bases, with 24 bases left in between. In germline, CDR1 is SGHDT, CDR2 YYEEEE. In DNA, the CDR3 is TGTGCCAGCAGCTTGGCCATAGTTCGGGGGCTAAGAGAACCCTACGAGCAGTACTTC. Translated: CASSLAIVRGLREPYEQYF.

There are a few counts of this clonotype. V and J are TRBV24-1 and TRBJ2-3, with D possibly being TRBD1 (6 bases). The CDR3 is 14 residues long. CDR1 and CDR2 (germline): KGHDR, SFDVKD. The V and J ends lost 10 bases and 3 bases respectively, with 16 bases between them. DNA for the CDR3: TGTGCCACGCGCGCAACAGGGAAAACAGATACGCAGTATTTT. The encoded protein is CATRATGKTDTQYF.

The rearrangement uses TRBV12-3 or TRBV12-4 and TRBJ2-3; 9 nucleotides line up with TRBD1. The CDR3 spans 18 residues. The V gene end was trimmed by 1 base and the J gene end by 0 bases; junction bases not matched to a gene: 8. This CDR3 reads CASSLGPGQGSSTDTQYF. The CDR3 DNA is TGTGCCAGCAGTTTAGGCCCCGGACAGGGGTCTAGCACAGATACGCAGTATTTT.

This clonotype was counted only a few times. The chain is built from TRBV21-1 and TRBJ2-5; the DNA was not used to check the table's D call, TRBD1. TRBV21-1 represents a pseudogene. This CDR3 spans 13 amino acids. This chain's CDR3 is CASSSPEEETQYF. The DNA for the CDR3 is TGTGCCAGCAGCAGCCCCGAGGAGGAGACCCAGTACTTC.

This clonotype has just a few counts. The CDR3 is CASGYFNEQFF. In nucleotides, the CDR3 is TGTGCCAGCGGGTACTTCAATGAGCAGTTCTTC. This chain joins TRBV2 and TRBJ2-1; D not resolved. Germline CDR1 SNHLY, CDR2 FYNNEI. The CDR3 length is 11 residues. V lost 8 bases and J lost 6, with 8 bases in between.

This chain joins TRBV20-1 and TRBJ2-5, with TRBD2 identical over 14 bases. The CDR3 has 16 residues. Germline V gene lookup returns CDR1 DFQATT and CDR2 SNEGSKA (reference sequence). V shed 5 bases and J 5 bases; nucleotides not matched to a gene: 10. Here the CDR3 reads CSAHRLAGGRKETQYF. The DNA of the CDR3 is TGCAGTGCTCACAGACTAGCGGGGGGGCGGAAGGAGACCCAGTACTTC.

Only a few counts were recorded for this clonotype. V gene TRBV7-6 combines with J gene TRBJ2-7; D is undetermined. Per the germline V gene, CDR1 is SGHVS and CDR2 is FNYEAQ. Deletions cut 5 bases from V and 5 bases from J, with 7 bases between. The CDR3 runs 11 residues. The CDR3 spells CASSNQHEQYF. CDR3 coding DNA: TGTGCCAGCAGCAACCAACACGAGCAGTACTTC.

This clonotype has only a few counts. CDR3 DNA: TGCGCCAGCAGCTTAGACCCCGCAGCAGATACGCAGTATTTT. Translation: CASSLDPAADTQYF. The chain combines TRBV5-1 with TRBJ2-3; D is ambiguous. There are 14 residues in the CDR3. The V gene lost 2 bases and the J gene lost 4 bases, with 11 bases spanning the gap. Germline V CDR1 and CDR2: SGHRS, YFSETQ.

Turning to this clonotype: No DNA is shown, since the ends of the CDR3 on it are uncertain; the CDR3 is the one TCRdb lists. The chain combines TRBV7-3 with TRBJ2-1; the D call of TRBD1 is as the table states it, not checked on the DNA. With termini counted, the CDR3 has 15 amino acids. Germline loops: CDR1 SGHTA, CDR2 FQGTGA. The CDR3: CASSLVSGPGNEQFF.

The chain carries TRBV21-1 and TRBJ2-1; TRBD2, the D gene given by the table, was not confirmed from the DNA. TRBV21-1 is listed as a pseudogene. The CDR3 has 17 amino acids. DNA for the CDR3: TGTGCAGTCGTAACTGCCGGTACTAGCGGGAGGGACAATGAGCAGTTCTTC. Its protein is CAVVTAGTSGRDNEQFF.

This clonotype has at least ten counts. CDR3 sequence (DNA): TGTGCCAGCAGCGCCTCAACTAGCGGGAGGCCCCCGGGCACAGATACGCAGTATTTT. Translation gives CASSASTSGRPPGTDTQYF. The chain carries TRBV11-3 and TRBJ2-3, with 12 bases fitting TRBD2. The CDR3 sequence is 19 residues long. J was trimmed by 1 base and V by 5 bases; bases with no gene match: 13. CDR1 and CDR2 from the germline V gene are SGHNT and YENEEA.

Points on this clonotype: The junction and the germline gene differ at one end; a read error may be behind it. The CDR3, as DNA: TGTGCCAGCAGAGAAGGTGGCAATAATGGCTACACCTTC. Its protein is CASREGGNNGYTF. V gene TRBV6-1 combines with J gene TRBJ1-2; D is ambiguous. Germline CDR1 MNHNS, CDR2 SASEGT. The CDR3 loop spans 13 amino acids.

There are a few counts of this clonotype. The rearrangement links TRBV10-3 to TRBJ2-7; 8 bases align to TRBD1. The germline gives CDR1 ENHRY, CDR2 SYGVKD. This CDR3 has 15 residues. The V segment lost 4 bases and the J segment 3 bases; nucleotides outside the gene matches: 8. The CDR3 loop is CAISGDRRVNYEQYF. CDR3 DNA sequence: TGTGCCATCAGTGGGGACAGGCGGGTAAACTACGAGCAGTACTTC.

The chain employs TRBV30 and TRBJ1-2; 7 nucleotides agree with TRBD1. V gave up 2 bases and J gave up 4 bases; unmatched junction bases: 4. The CDR3 is made up of 13 amino acids. Germline lookup yields CDR1 GTSNPN and CDR2 SVGIG (reference sequence). The CDR3 DNA follows: TGTGCCTGGAGTTTGGGGACAGCCTATGGCTACACCTTC. This sequence encodes CAWSLGTAYGYTF.

CDR3 coding DNA: TGCAGTGCTAGGGAACAGGTTATTATTTTGCCCCAGCATTTT. Translated: CSAREQVIILPQHF. This chain joins TRBV20-1 and TRBJ1-5; perhaps TRBD1 as D (5 bases). CDR1 DFQATT and CDR2 SNEGSKA come from the germline V gene (reference sequence). Trimming pared 3 bases from V and 9 bases from J, leaving 18 bases between. The CDR3 sequence is 14 residues long.

The chain employs TRBV5-1 and TRBJ1-3, with D tentatively TRBD1 (5 bases). The CDR3 spans 15 residues. From germline, CDR1 is SGHRS and CDR2 YFSETQ. The ends were cut back, 0 bases at V and 2 bases at J, with 9 bases in the middle. CDR3 coding DNA: TGCGCCAGCAGCTTGGTGGGGGAAGCTGGAAACACCATATATTTT. Its protein product is CASSLVGEAGNTIYF.

This clonotype turned up a few times. This chain connects TRBV5-1 to TRBJ2-5, with TRBD2 identical over 13 bases. The V gene end was trimmed by 5 bases and the J gene end by 2 bases; junction bases not matched to a gene: 3. This CDR3 has 15 amino acids. Per the germline V gene, CDR1 is SGHRS and CDR2 is YFSETQ. CDR3 protein: CASSVTSGGQETQYF. In nucleotides, the CDR3 is TGCGCCAGCAGTGTGACTAGCGGGGGGCAAGAGACCCAGTACTTC.

This clonotype was recorded a few times. The chain carries TRBV5-1 and TRBJ2-7; 9 positions match TRBD1. This CDR3 contains 17 residues. Trimming at V came to 5 bases and at J to 1 base, leaving 13 bases not matched to a gene. Germline lookup yields CDR1 SGHRS and CDR2 YFSETQ. The CDR3 spells CASRRGQGGSGSYEQYF. CDR3 bases: TGCGCCAGCAGGCGGGGACAGGGAGGATCGGGTTCCTACGAGCAGTACTTC.

The V call is TRBV6-5, the J call TRBJ1-6; TRBD1 aligns across 8 bases. V trimming: 6 bases; J trimming: 7 bases; junction bases outside the gene matches: 5. The V gene's germline CDR1 is MNHEY and CDR2 SVGAGI. The CDR3 length is 14 residues. CDR3 in amino acids: CASRYDRGNSPLHF. CDR3 DNA: TGTGCCAGCAGATACGACAGGGGCAATTCACCCCTCCACTTT.

J is TRBJ1-5 and V is TRBV6-1, with 10 bases fitting TRBD1. The length of the CDR3 is 18 residues. CDR1 MNHNS and CDR2 SASEGT come from the germline V gene. With V trimmed by 10 bases and J by 2 bases, 17 bases remained unmatched. This chain's CDR3 is CATTRRQGAGMGNQPQHF. The DNA for the CDR3 is TGTGCCACCACGAGACGACAGGGGGCGGGTATGGGCAATCAGCCCCAGCATTTT.

The chain links TRBV4-3 to TRBJ2-2; the D call may be TRBD1 or TRBD2 (5 bases each). V was cut by 4 bases and J by 4 bases, with 13 bases left in between. CDR1 and CDR2 from the germline V gene are LGHNA and YSLEER. The CDR3 length is 15 residues. In nucleotides, the CDR3 is TGCGCCAGCAGCCCGGGGACCCCATTCACCGGGGAGCTGTTTTTT. Translated, it gives CASSPGTPFTGELFF.

A few counts support this clonotype. V gene TRBV7-9 combines with J gene TRBJ2-1, with no clear D. The CDR3 is 13 amino acids. Trimming stripped 8 bases from V and 8 bases from J, with 16 bases between. Germline assignment: CDR1 SEHNR and CDR2 FQNEAQ (reference sequence). The CDR3, as DNA: TGTGCCAGCCTATCTGGGATGGCGGATGAGCAGTTCTTC. Translated, it gives CASLSGMADEQFF.

The chain links TRBV2 to TRBJ2-3; D is possibly TRBD2 (5 bases). With 7 bases removed from V and 2 bases from J, the gap between germline ends came to 16 bases. CDR1 is SNHLY, CDR2 FYNNEI, per germline. The CDR3 consists of 15 residues. The CDR3 reads CASTIGGYPTDTQYF. CDR3 coding DNA: TGTGCCAGCACGATCGGCGGGTATCCCACAGATACGCAGTATTTT.

This clonotype was seen a few times. The chain uses TRBV24-1 and TRBJ1-1; D remains unclear. The CDR3 has 13 amino acids. Trimming removed 6 bases at V and 11 bases at J, with 18 bases between. Germline values: CDR1 KGHDR, CDR2 SFDVKD. Written as DNA, the CDR3 is TGTGCCACCAGTCCCAGAGGTTTCAGTAGGGCTTTCTTT. Protein: CATSPRGFSRAFF.

The chain couples TRBV27 to TRBJ1-2, with a possible D match to TRBD1 (6 bases). Germline V gene sequence: CDR1 MNHEY, CDR2 SMNVEV (reference sequence). V was pared by 5 bases and J by 4 bases, with 11 bases between. The CDR3 runs 13 residues. The CDR3 loop is CASSPRQAYGYTF. The CDR3 DNA is TGTGCCAGCAGTCCCCGACAGGCCTATGGCTACACCTTC.